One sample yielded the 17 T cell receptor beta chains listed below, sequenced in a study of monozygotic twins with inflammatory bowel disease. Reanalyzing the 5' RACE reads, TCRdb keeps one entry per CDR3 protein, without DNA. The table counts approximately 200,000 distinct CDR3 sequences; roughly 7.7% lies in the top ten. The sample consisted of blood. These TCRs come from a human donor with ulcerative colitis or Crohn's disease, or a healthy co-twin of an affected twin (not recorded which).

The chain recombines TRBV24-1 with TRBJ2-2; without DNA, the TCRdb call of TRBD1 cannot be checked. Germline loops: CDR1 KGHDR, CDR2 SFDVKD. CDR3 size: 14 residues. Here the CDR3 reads CATSDKQVTGELFF.

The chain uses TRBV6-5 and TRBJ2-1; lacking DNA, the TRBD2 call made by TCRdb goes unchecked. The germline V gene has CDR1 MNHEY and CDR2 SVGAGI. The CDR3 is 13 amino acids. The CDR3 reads CASSYSSGVEQFF.

This CDR3 is CASSPTTVQPQHF. The V and J genes are TRBV12-3 or TRBV12-4 and TRBJ1-5; the TCRdb D gene call, TRBD1, has no DNA to confirm it. CDR3 length: 13 amino acids.

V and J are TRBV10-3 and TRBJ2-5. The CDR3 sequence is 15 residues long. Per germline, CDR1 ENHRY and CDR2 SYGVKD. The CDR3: CAISEFGSGGETQYF.

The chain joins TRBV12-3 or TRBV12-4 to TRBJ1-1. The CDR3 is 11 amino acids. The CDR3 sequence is CASSSTPEAFF.

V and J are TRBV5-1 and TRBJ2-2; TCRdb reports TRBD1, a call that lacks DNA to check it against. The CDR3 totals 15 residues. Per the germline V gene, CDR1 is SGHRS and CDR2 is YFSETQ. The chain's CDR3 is CASSPGQTNTGELFF.

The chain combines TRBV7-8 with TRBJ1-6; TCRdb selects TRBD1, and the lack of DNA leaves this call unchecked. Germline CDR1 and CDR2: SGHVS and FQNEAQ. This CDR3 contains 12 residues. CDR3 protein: CASRGTGAPLHF.

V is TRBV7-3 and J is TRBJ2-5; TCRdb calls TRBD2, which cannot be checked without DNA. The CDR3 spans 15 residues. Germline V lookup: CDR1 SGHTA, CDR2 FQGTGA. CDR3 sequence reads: CANSPSGEVGETQYF.

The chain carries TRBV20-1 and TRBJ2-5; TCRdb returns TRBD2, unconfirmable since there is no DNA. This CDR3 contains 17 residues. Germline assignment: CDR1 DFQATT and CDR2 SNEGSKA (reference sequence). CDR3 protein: CSVGGLAGGPLTETQYF.

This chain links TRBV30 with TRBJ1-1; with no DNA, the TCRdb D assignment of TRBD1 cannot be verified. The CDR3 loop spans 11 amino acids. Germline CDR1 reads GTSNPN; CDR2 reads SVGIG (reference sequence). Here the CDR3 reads CAWKWGTEAFF.

CDR3 sequence reads: CASRFGGTYEQYF. V and J are TRBV5-1 and TRBJ2-7. CDR3 length: 13 residues. Per germline, CDR1 SGHRS and CDR2 YFSETQ.

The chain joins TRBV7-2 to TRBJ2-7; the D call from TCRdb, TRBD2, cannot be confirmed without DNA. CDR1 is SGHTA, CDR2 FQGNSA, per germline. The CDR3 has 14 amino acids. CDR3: CASSPKRGLTVQYF.

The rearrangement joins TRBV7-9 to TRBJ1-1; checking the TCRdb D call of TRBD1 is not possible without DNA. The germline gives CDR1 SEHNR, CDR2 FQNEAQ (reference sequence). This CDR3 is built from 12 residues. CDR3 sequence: CASSQGWTEAFF.

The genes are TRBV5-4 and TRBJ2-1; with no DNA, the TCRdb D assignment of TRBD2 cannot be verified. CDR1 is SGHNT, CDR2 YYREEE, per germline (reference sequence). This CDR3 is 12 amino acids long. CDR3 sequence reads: CASRLASNEQFF.

The CDR3 sequence is CASSSSSGRDYTDTQYF. The gene calls are TRBV28 and TRBJ2-3; TCRdb names TRBD2, which stays unverified in the absence of DNA. This CDR3 has 17 amino acids. Germline CDR1 and CDR2: MDHEN and SYDVKM.

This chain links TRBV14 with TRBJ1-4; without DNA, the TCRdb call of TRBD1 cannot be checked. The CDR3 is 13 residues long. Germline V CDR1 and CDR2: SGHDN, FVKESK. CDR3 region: CASSPGGNEKLFF.

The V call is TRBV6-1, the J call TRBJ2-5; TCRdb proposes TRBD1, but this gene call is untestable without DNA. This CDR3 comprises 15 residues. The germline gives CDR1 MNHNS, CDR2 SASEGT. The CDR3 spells CASSTSRGVGETQYF.